The entry that follows covers one T cell receptor (beta chain) sequence. Germline-derived CDR1 and CDR2 are LNHNV and YYDKDF (reference sequence). The CDR3 runs to 13 residues. V lost 1 base, J lost 6 bases, and 10 bases lay in between. This specimen comes from a study of blood T cell repertoires in COVID-19. Study-level background: T cells, B-cell-depleted T cells, or PBMCs provided the cDNA or gDNA that served as material.

Authors' analysis steps: Reference gene primer amplification in the assay estimated nucleated cell counts. Assay used: immunoSEQ multiplex PCR; TCRdb lists only in-frame clones, some missing. The V and J calls and clone size come from that table; D and trimming were worked out from the DNA. The sample includes about 410,000 clones, roughly 87% of them seen just once. Either two negative PCRs, clearance, or symptom resolution qualified Cohort 3 donors as recovered. The chain recombines TRBV15 with TRBJ2-7; D gene ambiguous. The origin of this receptor is a young man who had recovered from COVID-19. The sequenced material came from PBMCs or T cells enriched from blood (not recorded which). CDR3 loop: CATSRVTTGEQYF. For the CDR3, the DNA is TGTGCCACCAGCAGAGTAACCACGGGCGAGCAGTACTTC.